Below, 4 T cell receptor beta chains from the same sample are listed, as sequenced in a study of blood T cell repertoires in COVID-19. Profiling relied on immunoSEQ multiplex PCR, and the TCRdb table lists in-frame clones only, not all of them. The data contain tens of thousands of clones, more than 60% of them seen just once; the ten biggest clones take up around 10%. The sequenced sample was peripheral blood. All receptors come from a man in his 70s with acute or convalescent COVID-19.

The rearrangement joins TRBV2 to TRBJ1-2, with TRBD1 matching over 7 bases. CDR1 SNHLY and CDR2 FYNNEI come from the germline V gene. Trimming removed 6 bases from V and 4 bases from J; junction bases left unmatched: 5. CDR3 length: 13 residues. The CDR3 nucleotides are TGTGCCAGCAGCAATGACAGGGTCTATGGCTACACCTTC. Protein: CASSNDRVYGYTF.

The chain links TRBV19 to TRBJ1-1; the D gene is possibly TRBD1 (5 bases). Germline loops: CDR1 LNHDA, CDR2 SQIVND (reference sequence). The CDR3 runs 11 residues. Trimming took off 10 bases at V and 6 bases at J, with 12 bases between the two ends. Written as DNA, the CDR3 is TGTGCCACCAAAAGGGGCCCTGAAGCTTTCTTT. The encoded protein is CATKRGPEAFF. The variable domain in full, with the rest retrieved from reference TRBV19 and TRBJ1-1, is DGGITQSPKYLFRKEGQNVTLSCEQNLNHDAMYWYRQDPGQGLRLIYYSQIVNDFQKGDIAEGYSVSREKKESFPLTVTSAQKNPTAFYLCATKRGPEAFFGQGTRLTVV.

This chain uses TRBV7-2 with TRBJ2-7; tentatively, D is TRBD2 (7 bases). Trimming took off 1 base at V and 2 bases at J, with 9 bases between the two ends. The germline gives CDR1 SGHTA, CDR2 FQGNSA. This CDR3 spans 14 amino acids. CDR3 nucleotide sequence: TGTGCCAGCAGCTTAGGCGGGGGCGCCTACGAGCAGTACTTC. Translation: CASSLGGGAYEQYF.

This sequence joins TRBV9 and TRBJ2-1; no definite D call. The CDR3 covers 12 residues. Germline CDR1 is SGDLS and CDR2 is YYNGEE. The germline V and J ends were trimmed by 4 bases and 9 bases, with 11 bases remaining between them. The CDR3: CASSLPVGEQFF. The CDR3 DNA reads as TGTGCCAGCAGCTTACCGGTTGGTGAGCAGTTCTTC.